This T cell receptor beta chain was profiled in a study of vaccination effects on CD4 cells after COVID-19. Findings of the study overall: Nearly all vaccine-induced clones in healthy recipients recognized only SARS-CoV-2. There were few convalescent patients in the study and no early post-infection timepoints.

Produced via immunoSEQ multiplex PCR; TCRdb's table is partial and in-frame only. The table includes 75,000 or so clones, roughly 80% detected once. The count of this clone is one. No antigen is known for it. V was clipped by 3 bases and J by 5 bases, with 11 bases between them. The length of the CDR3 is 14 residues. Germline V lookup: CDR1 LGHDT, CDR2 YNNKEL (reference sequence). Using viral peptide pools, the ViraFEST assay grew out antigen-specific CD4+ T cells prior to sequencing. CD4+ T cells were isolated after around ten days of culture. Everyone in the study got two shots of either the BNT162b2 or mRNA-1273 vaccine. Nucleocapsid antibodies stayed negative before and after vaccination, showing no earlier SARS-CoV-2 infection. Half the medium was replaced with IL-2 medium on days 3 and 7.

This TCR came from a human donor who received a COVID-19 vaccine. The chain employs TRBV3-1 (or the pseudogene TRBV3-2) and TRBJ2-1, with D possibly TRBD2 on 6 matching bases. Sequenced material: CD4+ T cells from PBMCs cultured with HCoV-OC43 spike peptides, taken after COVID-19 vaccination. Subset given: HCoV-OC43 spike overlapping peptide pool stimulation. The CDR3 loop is CASSHLGEDNEQFF. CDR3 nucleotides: TGTGCCAGCAGCCACCTAGGGGAGGACAATGAGCAGTTCTTC.